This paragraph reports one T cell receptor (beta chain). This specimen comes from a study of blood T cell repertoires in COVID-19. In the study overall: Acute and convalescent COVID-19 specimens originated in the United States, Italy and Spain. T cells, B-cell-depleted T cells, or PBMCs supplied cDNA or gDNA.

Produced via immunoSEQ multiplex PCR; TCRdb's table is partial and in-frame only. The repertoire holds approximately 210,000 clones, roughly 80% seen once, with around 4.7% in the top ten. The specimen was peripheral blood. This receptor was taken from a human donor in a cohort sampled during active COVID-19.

The CDR3 here is CASSYGQGVSETQYF. CDR3 DNA sequence: TGTGCCAGCAGCTACGGACAGGGAGTATCAGAGACCCAGTACTTC. The chain uses TRBV6-6 and TRBJ2-5; 8 bases are shared with TRBD1. The germline CDR1 and CDR2 sequences are MNHNY and SVGAGI (reference sequence). The CDR3 length is 15 residues. V trimming: 6 bases; J trimming: 4 bases; junction bases outside the gene matches: 10.